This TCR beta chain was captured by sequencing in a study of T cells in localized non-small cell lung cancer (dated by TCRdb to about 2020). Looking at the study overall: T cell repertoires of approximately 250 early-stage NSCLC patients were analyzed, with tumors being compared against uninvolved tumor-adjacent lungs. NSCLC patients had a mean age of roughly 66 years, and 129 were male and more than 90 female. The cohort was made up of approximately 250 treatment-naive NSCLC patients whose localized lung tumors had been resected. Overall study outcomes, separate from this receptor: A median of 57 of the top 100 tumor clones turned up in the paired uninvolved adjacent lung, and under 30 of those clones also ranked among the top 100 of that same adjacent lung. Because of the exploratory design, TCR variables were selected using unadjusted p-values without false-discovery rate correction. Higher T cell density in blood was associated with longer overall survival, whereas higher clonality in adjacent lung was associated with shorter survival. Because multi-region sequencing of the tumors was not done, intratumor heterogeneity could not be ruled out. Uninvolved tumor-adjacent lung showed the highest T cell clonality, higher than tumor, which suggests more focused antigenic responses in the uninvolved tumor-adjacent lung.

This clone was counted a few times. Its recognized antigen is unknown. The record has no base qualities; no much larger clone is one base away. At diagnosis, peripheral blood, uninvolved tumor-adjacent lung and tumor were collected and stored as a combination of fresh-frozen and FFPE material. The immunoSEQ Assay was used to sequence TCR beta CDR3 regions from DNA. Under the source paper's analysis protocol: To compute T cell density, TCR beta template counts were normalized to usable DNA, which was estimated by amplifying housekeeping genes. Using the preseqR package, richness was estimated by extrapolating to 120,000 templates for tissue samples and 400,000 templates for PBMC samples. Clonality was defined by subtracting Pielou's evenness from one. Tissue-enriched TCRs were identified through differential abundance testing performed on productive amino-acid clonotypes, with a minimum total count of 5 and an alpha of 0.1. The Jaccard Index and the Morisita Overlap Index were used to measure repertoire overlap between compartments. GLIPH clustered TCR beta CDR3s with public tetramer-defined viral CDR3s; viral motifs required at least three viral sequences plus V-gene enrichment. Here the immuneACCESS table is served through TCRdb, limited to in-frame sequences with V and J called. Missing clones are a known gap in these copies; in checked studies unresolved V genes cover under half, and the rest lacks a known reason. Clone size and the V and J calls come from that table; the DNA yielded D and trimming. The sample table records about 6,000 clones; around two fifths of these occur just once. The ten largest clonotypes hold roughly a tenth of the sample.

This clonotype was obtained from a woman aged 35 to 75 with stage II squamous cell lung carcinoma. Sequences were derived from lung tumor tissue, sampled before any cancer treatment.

DNA sequence: TGTGCCAGCAGTTCTTATAACCGACAGGCTGAAGCTTTCTTT. Translation gives CASSSYNRQAEAFF. This chain joins TRBV6-8 to TRBJ1-1; TRBD1 could be the D gene, as 6 bases match. The trim is 4 bases for V and 6 bases for J, with a gap of 15 bases between the germline ends. The CDR3 has 14 amino acids, counting the end cysteine and phenylalanine. The CDR3 DNA has 42 bases and is translated from base 1. CDR1 and CDR2, looked up from the germline V gene, are MNHGY and SAAAGT.